Reported below is one T cell receptor beta chain. No antigen is known for it. V dropped 6 bases and J dropped 5 bases, with 8 bases sitting between them. The CDR3 spans 12 residues. CDR1 and CDR2 (germline): MNHEY, SVGAGI. With molecular barcodes, quantitative 5'-RACE was used to make the TCR beta libraries. TCRdb processed the 5' RACE reads anew with MiXCR; each CDR3 protein has one entry. The sample shows around 280,000 distinct CDR3 sequences, 20% of them seen only once. The source of the sample is a study of CD8 T cells in ankylosing spondylitis. Study-wide findings and caveats: Seemingly characteristic of ankylosing spondylitis blood was a TCR beta motif consisting of about 8 highly homologous variants. Reactive arthritis synovial fluid and blood previously showed some of these motif variants. The study looked at matched synovial fluid samples from ankylosing spondylitis patients. Disease-linked clones were reported to be significantly enriched there.

This TCR was recovered from a male donor with ankylosing spondylitis or in good health (not recorded which). The chain has TRBV6-5 and TRBJ1-5; D might be TRBD1 (5 bases). The sample taken for sequencing was blood, either unsorted or a sorted T cell fraction (not recorded which). CDR3 residues: CASSPGDQPQHF. As DNA, the CDR3 is TGTGCCAGCAGCCCGGGGGATCAGCCCCAGCATTTT.